This T cell receptor beta chain was sequenced in a study of OX40 agonist ivuxolimab in advanced cancers. Sequenced by immunoSEQ multiplex PCR; TCRdb stores in-frame clones only, minus some. The sample lists tens of thousands of clones, approximately 84% occurring once. Germline V gives CDR1 SQVTM, CDR2 ANQGSEA. Trimming pared 3 bases from V and 1 base from J, leaving 9 bases between. The CDR3 runs to 13 residues. The input for sequencing was CD4+ or CD8+ T cells sorted from blood, taken in a trial of the OX40 agonist ivuxolimab. This sequence originates from an adult with an advanced solid tumor such as melanoma, head and neck, liver or kidney cancer. The genes are TRBV29-1 and TRBJ1-1; D perhaps matches TRBD1 (5 bases). CDR3 loop: CSVEGRANTEAFF. The CDR3, as DNA: TGCAGCGTTGAGGGCAGGGCGAACACTGAAGCTTTCTTT.